The clone carrying this T cell receptor beta chain occurred many times. Its antigen is currently unknown. The data were taken from a study of T cell repertoires in cytomegalovirus infection. Turning to the study itself: Public TCR beta signatures marked donors with CMV infection and the matching HLA.

The germline gives CDR1 SGHVS, CDR2 FQNEAQ. V was shortened by 5 bases and J by 3 bases, with 9 bases between the two germline ends. This CDR3 is built from 13 residues. TCRdb processed the reads anew with MiXCR; each CDR3 protein has one entry. The data contain about 310,000 distinct CDR3 sequences, roughly 25% of them seen just once; the ten biggest clones take up about an eighth. The sample was cultured PBMCs, taken from culture after CMV antigen stimulation. The receptor was derived from a human donor in good health (CMV status not recorded). Some clones in this sample may be carry-over from other donors' samples. The V and J genes are TRBV7-8 and TRBJ2-3; D is uncertain. This CDR3 is CASSPRETDTQYF. The CDR3 bases are TGTGCCAGCAGCCCGAGAGAGACAGATACGCAGTATTTT.